Listed here are 14 T cell receptor beta chains from one sample, sequenced in a study of shared clonotypes between healthy human individuals. Produced via immunoSEQ multiplex PCR; TCRdb's table is partial and in-frame only. The profile covers over 400,000 clones, with over 70% appearing a single time and approximately 12% taken by the ten largest. The sequenced sample consisted of PBMCs. The receptor source for this set is a woman in her thirties or forties in good health. Some clones in this sample may be carry-over from other donors' samples.

Only a few counts were recorded for this clone. V gene TRBV25-1 combines with J gene TRBJ1-1; 7 bases fit TRBD1. This CDR3 region has 16 residues. Unmatched junction bases numbered 7, after V lost 3 bases and J lost 0 bases. Looked up from germline, CDR1 is MGHDK and CDR2 is SYGVNS. CDR3 region: CASSENLGQMNTEAFF. In nucleotides, the CDR3 is TGTGCCAGCAGTGAGAACCTGGGACAGATGAACACTGAAGCTTTCTTT.

This clone was counted between two and nine times. Other DNA sequences in the sample encode the same CDR3. This sequence joins TRBV19 and TRBJ1-5; D is ambiguous. CDR1 and CDR2 (germline): LNHDA, SQIVND (reference sequence). The CDR3 extends over 12 amino acids. Trimming removed 5 bases from V and 3 bases from J, with 5 bases in between. The DNA of the CDR3 is TGTGCCAGTAGTGGGCTCAATCAGCCCCAGCATTTT. As protein: CASSGLNQPQHF.

V usage is TRBV4-1 and J usage is TRBJ1-3, with D tentatively TRBD1 (6 bases). V lost 3 bases to trimming and J lost 1 base, with 10 bases between them. CDR1 and CDR2 from the germline V gene are MGHRA and YSYEKL. This CDR3 has 15 residues. CDR3 DNA: TGCGCCAGCAGCCAGTACGGGACATCTGGAAACACCATATATTTT. The encoded protein is CASSQYGTSGNTIYF.

Of note for this clone: It is likely a read error: a sequence one base away is far more abundant. In the same sample, other DNA sequences code for this CDR3. This chain uses TRBV10-3 with TRBJ1-1, with D unclear. There are 12 residues in the CDR3. Looked up from germline, CDR1 is ENHRY and CDR2 is SYGVKD. CDR3 bases: TGTGCCATCAGCGAGTCCACCAATCAAGCTTTCTTT. Translating it yields CAISESTNQAFF.

The V call is TRBV4-3, the J call TRBJ1-4; D is ambiguous. The length of the CDR3 is 14 residues. CDR1 and CDR2 (germline): LGHNA, YSLEER. Deletions cut 6 bases from V and 5 bases from J, with 13 bases between. CDR3 sequence: CASSRTVVNEKLFF. CDR3 nucleotide sequence: TGCGCCAGCAGTAGAACAGTAGTGAATGAAAAACTGTTTTTT.

CDR3 DNA sequence: TGCAGCGTTGAAAATACCCAGGCGCAGTTCTTC. Protein product: CSVENTQAQFF. V and J are TRBV29-1 and TRBJ2-1; D ambiguous. This CDR3 comprises 11 residues. CDR1 and CDR2 from the germline V gene are SQVTM and ANQGSEA. Trimming took 2 bases from V and 12 from J, leaving 11 bases between them.

V gene TRBV18 combines with J gene TRBJ2-5; no clear D gene. Germline CDR1 KGHSH, CDR2 LQKENI. The CDR3 spans 12 residues. V lost 3 bases and J lost 5, with 7 bases in between. The CDR3 loop is CASSPSPETQYF. CDR3 in DNA: TGTGCCAGCTCACCGAGCCCGGAGACCCAGTACTTC. Full variable domain (outside the CDR3, taken from reference TRBV18 and TRBJ2-5): NAGVMQNPRHLVRRRGQEARLRCSPMKGHSHVYWYRQLPEEGLKFMVYLQKENIIDESGMPKERFSAEFPKEGPSILRIQQVVRGDSAAYFCASSPSPETQYFGPGTRLLVL.

Concerning this clone itself: This sequence is one base from a far larger clone and is likely a read error. This sample also contains other DNA sequences that code for the same CDR3. The chain links TRBV7-6 to TRBJ1-1; 9 bases are a match to TRBD1. Germline-derived CDR1 and CDR2 are SGHVS and FNYEAQ. Trimming took 9 bases from V and 1 from J; bases not matched to a gene: 12. This CDR3 has 16 amino acids. The CDR3 DNA is TGTGCCAGTAGCCGAGGGACAGGGATTACGAACACTGAAGCTTTCTTT. It codes for CASSRGTGITNTEAFF.

This rearrangement joins TRBV6-4 to TRBJ1-1, with a possible D match to TRBD1 (6 bases). This CDR3 is 14 amino acids long. The germline V gene encodes CDR1 MRHNA and CDR2 SNTAGT. V lost 0 bases to trimming and J lost 6 bases, with 11 bases between them. In DNA form, the CDR3 reads TGTGCCAGCAGTGACTCGACAGGTGGAGCTGAAGCTTTCTTT. Translating gives CASSDSTGGAEAFF.

The gene calls are TRBV23-1 and TRBJ2-7, with D maybe TRBD1 (6 bases). TRBV23-1 belongs to the ORF category, with a function that is uncertain. V was shortened by 6 bases and J by 1 base, with 19 bases between the two germline ends. The CDR3 length is 16 residues. The CDR3 coding sequence is TGCGCCAGCAGCCGCCTACGTGGGCAGGGGTCCTACGAGCAGTACTTC. Translated: CASSRLRGQGSYEQYF.

The V call is TRBV6-6, the J call TRBJ1-1, with 7 bases lining up with TRBD1. CDR3 length: 13 amino acids. CDR1 and CDR2 from the germline V gene are MNHNY and SVGAGI (reference sequence). V shed 6 bases, J shed 7 bases, and the junction held 8 bases outside the gene matches. The CDR3 is CASRPDREVEAFF. The CDR3 DNA is TGTGCCAGCAGACCCGACAGGGAAGTTGAAGCTTTCTTT.

This clone appeared once. The chain has TRBV27 and TRBJ2-7; D gene ambiguous. Germline V gene lookup returns CDR1 MNHEY and CDR2 SMNVEV (reference sequence). V dropped 1 base and J dropped 6 bases, with 16 bases sitting between them. The CDR3 totals 15 residues. Here the CDR3 reads CASSLFPTREGEQYF. CDR3 nucleotides: TGTGCCAGCAGTTTATTCCCCACAAGGGAAGGCGAGCAGTACTTC.

This clone was picked up one time. J is TRBJ2-3 and V is TRBV4-1; 8 bases are a match to TRBD2. The CDR3 is 16 amino acids. V trimming: 1 base; J trimming: 7 bases; junction bases outside the gene matches: 10. Germline CDR1 reads MGHRA; CDR2 reads YSYEKL. The CDR3 bases are TGCGCCAGCAGCCAAGGGGCAGCGGGAGTTCTAAATACGCAGTATTTT. The encoded protein is CASSQGAAGVLNTQYF.

This clone was counted ten times or more. The V and J genes are TRBV28 and TRBJ2-4; 9 positions match TRBD2. The CDR3 runs 14 residues. The V gene's germline CDR1 is MDHEN and CDR2 SYDVKM. With V trimmed by 3 bases and J by 7 bases, 4 bases remained unmatched. CDR3: CASSLISGRNIQYF. The DNA of the CDR3 is TGTGCCAGCAGTTTGATCAGCGGGAGGAACATTCAGTACTTC.